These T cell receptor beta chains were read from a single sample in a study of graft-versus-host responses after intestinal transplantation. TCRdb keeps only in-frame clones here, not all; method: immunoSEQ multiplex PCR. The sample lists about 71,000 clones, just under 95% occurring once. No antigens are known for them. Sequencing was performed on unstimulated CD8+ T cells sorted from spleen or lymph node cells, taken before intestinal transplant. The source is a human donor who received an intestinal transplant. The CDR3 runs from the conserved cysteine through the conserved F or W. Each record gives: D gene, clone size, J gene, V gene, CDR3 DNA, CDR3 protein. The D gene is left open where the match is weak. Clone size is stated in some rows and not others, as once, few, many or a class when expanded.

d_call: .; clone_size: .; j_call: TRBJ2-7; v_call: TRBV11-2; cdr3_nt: TGTGCCAGCAGCTTAGTGGATTACGAGCAGTACTTC; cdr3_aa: CASSLVDYEQYF
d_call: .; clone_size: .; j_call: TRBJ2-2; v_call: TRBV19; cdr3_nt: TGTGCCAGTAGTTCTCCCGGGGAGCTGTTTTTT; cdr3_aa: CASSSPGELFF
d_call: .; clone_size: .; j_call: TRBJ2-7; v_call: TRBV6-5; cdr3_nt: TGTGCCAGCAGTTACTCGGGGGAGCAGTACTTC; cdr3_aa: CASSYSGEQYF
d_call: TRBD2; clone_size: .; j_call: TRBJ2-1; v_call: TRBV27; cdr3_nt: TGTGCCAGCAGCTTAGCGGGAGGGCCCCGCAATGAGCAGTTCTTC; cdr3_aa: CASSLAGGPRNEQFF
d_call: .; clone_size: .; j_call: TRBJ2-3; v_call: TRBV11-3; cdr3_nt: TGTGCCAGCAGCTTAGGTTTTGCAGGGAGCACAGATACGCAGTATTTT; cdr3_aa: CASSLGFAGSTDTQYF
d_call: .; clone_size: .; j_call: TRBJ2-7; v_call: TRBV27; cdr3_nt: TGTGCCAGCAGTTTAACGAGTTCCTACGAGCAGTACTTC; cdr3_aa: CASSLTSSYEQYF
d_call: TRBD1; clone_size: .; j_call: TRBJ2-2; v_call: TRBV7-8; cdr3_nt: TGTGCCAGCAGCCCTTGGACAGGATCTTACACCGGGGAGCTGTTTTTT; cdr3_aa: CASSPWTGSYTGELFF
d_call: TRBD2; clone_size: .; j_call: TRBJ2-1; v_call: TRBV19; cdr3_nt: TGTGCCAGTAGTGCTATAGCGGGAGCGGAAAGTAATGAGCAGTTCTTC; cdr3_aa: CASSAIAGAESNEQFF
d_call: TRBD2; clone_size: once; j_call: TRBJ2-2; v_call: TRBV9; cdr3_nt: TGTGCCAGCAGCGTCTCTAGCGGGAGTGCGGAAACCGGGGAGCTGTTTTTT; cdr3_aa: CASSVSSGSAETGELFF
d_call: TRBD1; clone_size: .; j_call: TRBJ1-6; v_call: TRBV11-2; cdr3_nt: TGTGCCAGCAGCTACGGACAGGATAGCTCCTATAATTCACCCCTCCACTTT; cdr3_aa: CASSYGQDSSYNSPLHF
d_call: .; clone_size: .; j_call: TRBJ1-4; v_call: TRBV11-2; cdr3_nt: TGTGCCAGCAGCGGAGGGGGGTATAATGAAAAACTGTTTTTT; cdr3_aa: CASSGGGYNEKLFF
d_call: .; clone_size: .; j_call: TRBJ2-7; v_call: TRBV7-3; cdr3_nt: TGTGCCAGCAGCTTATCCCACGGTAACGAGCAGTACTTC; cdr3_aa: CASSLSHGNEQYF
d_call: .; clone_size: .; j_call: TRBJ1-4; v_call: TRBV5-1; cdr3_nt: TGCGCCAGTGAGGCCGCGGGAAAACTGTTTTTT; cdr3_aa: CASEAAGKLFF
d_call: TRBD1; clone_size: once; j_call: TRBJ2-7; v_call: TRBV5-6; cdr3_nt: TGTGCCAGCAGCTTGGGGACAGGGGAGAAGCAGTACTTC; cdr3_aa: CASSLGTGEKQYF
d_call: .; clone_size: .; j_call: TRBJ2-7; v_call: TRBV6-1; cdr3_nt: TGTGCCGGCCAGGACGCCTCCTCCTACGAGCAGTACTTC; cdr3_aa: CAGQDASSYEQYF
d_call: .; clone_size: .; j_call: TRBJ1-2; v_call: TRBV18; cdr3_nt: TGTGCCAGCTTCTTATTTCCAACTAGGGATAGAAACTATGGCTACACCTTC; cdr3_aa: CASFLFPTRDRNYGYTF
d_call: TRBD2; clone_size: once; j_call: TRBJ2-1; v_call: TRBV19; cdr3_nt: TGTGCCAGTAGGGGGACTAGCGGGAGGGTTATCGATGAGCAGTTCTTC; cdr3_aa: CASRGTSGRVIDEQFF